The next 12 T cell receptor beta chains were all read from a single sample in a study of tissue T cells after allogeneic stem cell transplantation. Profiled with immunoSEQ multiplex PCR; TCRdb holds only in-frame clones, not every one. The repertoire holds some 22,000 clones, 69% seen once, with 0.41% in the top ten. What was sequenced was blood. Every receptor here comes from a female BALB/c mouse in good health. The strain's MHC haplotype is H2-d.

This clone showed up just a few times. Gene and germline names: mouse. The CDR3 end falls 1 residue outside the read, so it is completed with the germline J gene. The chain carries TRBV5 and TRBJ2-1; D gene ambiguous. The V gene's germline CDR1 is LGHNA and CDR2 YNLKQL (reference sequence). There are 13 residues in the CDR3. V lost 0 bases and J lost 3, with 3 bases in between. CDR3 bases read: TGTGCCAGCAGCCAAGACCCCTATGCTGAGCAGTTC. Translating gives CASSQDPYAEQF. The whole CDR3 protein is CASSQDPYAEQFF.

On this clone: Gene labels here are mouse ones. The read stops 1 residue short of the end of the CDR3; the missing end is completed from the germline J gene. The gene calls are TRBV13-3 and TRBJ1-6; D is possibly TRBD1 (6 bases). TRBJ1-6 is an ORF for which the function is uncertain. Germline CDR1 reads NNHDY; CDR2 reads SYVADS. This CDR3 has 13 residues. The V gene lost 4 bases and the J gene lost 9 bases, with 11 bases spanning the gap. The CDR3: CASSSGGGSPLYF. The CDR3 bases that were read are TGTGCCAGCAGTTCGGGGGGCGGTTCGCCCCTCTAC.

Of note for this clone: The listed genes are named as in mouse. The CDR3 end is not reached by the read, which stops 1 residue before it; the germline J gene fills it in. V usage is TRBV5 and J usage is TRBJ1-4; D not certain. V was pared by 0 bases and J by 1 base, with 6 bases between. This CDR3 is 15 amino acids long. CDR1 LGHNA and CDR2 YNLKQL come from the germline V gene (reference sequence). CDR3 bases read: TGTGCCAGCAGCCAAGATTACAGTTCCAACGAAAGATTATTT. It yields the protein CASSQDYSSNERLF. The entire CDR3 sequence reads CASSQDYSSNERLFF.

This clone was detected once. Genes here carry mouse names. The sequence runs out 1 residue before the end of the CDR3; the remainder is reconstructed from the germline J gene. The chain recombines TRBV3 with TRBJ2-1, with 8 bases lining up with TRBD1. J was trimmed by 1 base and V by 5 bases; bases with no gene match: 7. Germline values: CDR1 SNHLY, CDR2 FYNGKV (reference sequence). This CDR3 region has 16 residues. CDR3 DNA, as far as it was read: TGTGCCAGCAGCCTCAGGGGGCTGGAGAACTATGCTGAGCAGTTC. It is translated as CASSLRGLENYAEQF. The entire CDR3 protein reads CASSLRGLENYAEQFF.

Worth noting for this clone: Mouse germline and gene names are used. The CDR3 is cut off 1 residue early in the read; its end comes from the germline J gene. The chain employs TRBV13-2 and TRBJ2-3; the D is unclear. The germline gives CDR1 NNHNN, CDR2 SYGAGS (reference sequence). V was pared by 2 bases and J by 0 bases, with 7 bases between. The CDR3 totals 14 residues. CDR3 bases read: TGTGCCAGCGGTGAAGGGCATAGTGCAGAAACGCTGTAT. The encoded protein is CASGEGHSAETLY. The entire CDR3 protein reads CASGEGHSAETLYF.

Regarding this clone: All gene names here are mouse names. The read finishes 1 residue shy of the CDR3 end, and the germline J gene is used to complete it. The chain combines TRBV13-2 with TRBJ2-3; D perhaps matches TRBD2 (5 bases). The V end was cut by 1 base, the J end by 3 bases, with 9 bases between. Per germline, CDR1 NNHNN and CDR2 SYGAGS (reference sequence). The CDR3 totals 14 residues. This CDR3 is CASGDLGRAETLYF. Incomplete CDR3 DNA: TGTGCCAGCGGTGATTTGGGGAGAGCAGAAACGCTGTAT.

There are a few counts of this clone. Any gene name here is a mouse gene name. From the germline J gene comes the end of the CDR3, since the read stops 1 residue before it. The V and J genes are TRBV4 and TRBJ1-3; D unclear. CDR3 length: 14 amino acids. Per the germline V gene, CDR1 is LGHDT and CDR2 is YNNKQL (reference sequence). V lost 5 bases, J lost 0 bases, and 8 bases lay in between. The sequenced CDR3 bases are TGTGCCAGCAGCCACACAAATTCTGGAAATACGCTCTAT. Translation: CASSHTNSGNTLY. The whole CDR3 sequence reads CASSHTNSGNTLYF.

The table lists this clone with a few counts. Mouse germline and gene names are used. The CDR3 is cut off 1 residue early in the read; its end comes from the germline J gene. This chain joins TRBV1 and TRBJ2-1; TRBD2 matches 10 bases. Germline CDR1 reads NSQYPW; CDR2 reads LRSPGD (reference sequence). The CDR3 totals 16 residues. Trimming cost V 3 bases and J 1 base; bases outside gene matches: 3. CDR3 sequence: CTCSAPGLGNYAEQFF. The part of the CDR3 DNA that was read is TGCACCTGCAGTGCCCCGGGACTGGGGAACTATGCTGAGCAGTTC.

As to this clone: All gene names here are mouse names. The CDR3 end falls 1 residue outside the read, so it is completed with the germline J gene. The chain is built from TRBV5 and TRBJ2-7, with 11 bases aligning to TRBD2. This CDR3 spans 15 amino acids. Germline trimming cut 3 bases from V and 4 bases from J; bases unmatched to any gene: 5. Germline V lookup: CDR1 LGHNA, CDR2 YNLKQL (reference sequence). The CDR3 bases that were read are TGTGCCAGCAGCCAGCCGGGACTGGGGGATTATGAACAGTAC. Encoded protein: CASSQPGLGDYEQY. The full CDR3 protein is CASSQPGLGDYEQYF.

Of note for this clone: Gene names refer to mouse genes. The read terminates 1 residue ahead of where the CDR3 ends, so the germline J gene completes it. The chain has TRBV29 and TRBJ1-2; 8 positions agree with TRBD1. The germline CDR1 and CDR2 sequences are MSHET and SYDVDS. The CDR3 has 13 amino acids. V gave up 5 bases and J gave up 2 bases; unmatched junction bases: 1. The covered CDR3 bases are TGTGCTAGCAGTAGGACAGGGAACTCCGACTACACC. This sequence encodes CASSRTGNSDYT. The entire CDR3 protein is CASSRTGNSDYTF.

A note on this clone: Gene names and germline refer to mouse. Sequencing ends 1 residue short of the CDR3 end; the germline J gene provides the rest. The J gene is TRBJ1-3, the V gene TRBV31; TRBD1 matches 9 bases. With V trimmed by 5 bases and J by 3 bases, 11 bases remained unmatched. From germline, CDR1 is GKSSPN and CDR2 SITVG. The length of the CDR3 is 16 residues. The CDR3 loop is CAWGLGTGSGGNTLYF. The covered CDR3 bases are TGTGCCTGGGGCCTGGGGACAGGGAGCGGTGGAAATACGCTCTAT. The full variable domain, in which reference TRBV31 and TRBJ1-3 provide the parts outside the CDR3, is AQTIHQWPVAEIKAVGSPLSLGCTIKGKSSPNLYWYWQATGGTLQQLFYSITVGQVESVVQLNLSASRPKDDQFILSTEKLLLSHSGFYLCAWGLGTGSGGNTLYFGEGSRLIVV.

On this clone itself: Gene names and germline match the mouse. CDR3 DNA (partial): TGCACCTGCAGTGCAGATGGGGGGGACCAAGACACCCAGTAC. The encoded protein is CTCSADGGDQDTQY. The entire CDR3 is CTCSADGGDQDTQYF. The rearrangement uses TRBV1 and TRBJ2-5; 8 nucleotides align to TRBD2. With the read ending 1 residue before the CDR3 end, the germline J gene is used to fill in that end. The CDR3 is 15 residues long. Germline trimming cut 0 bases from V and 1 base from J; bases unmatched to any gene: 0. The V gene's germline CDR1 is NSQYPW and CDR2 LRSPGD (reference sequence).